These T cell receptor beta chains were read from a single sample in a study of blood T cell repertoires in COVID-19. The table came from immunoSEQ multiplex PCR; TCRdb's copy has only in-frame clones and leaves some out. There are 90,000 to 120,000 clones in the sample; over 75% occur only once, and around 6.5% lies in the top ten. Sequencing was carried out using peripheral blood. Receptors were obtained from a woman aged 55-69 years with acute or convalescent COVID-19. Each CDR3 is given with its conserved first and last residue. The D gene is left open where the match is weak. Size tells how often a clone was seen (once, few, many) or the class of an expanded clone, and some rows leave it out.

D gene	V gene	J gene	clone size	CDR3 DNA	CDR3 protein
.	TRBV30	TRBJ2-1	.	TGTGCCTGGAGTGTAGGGTTATCGGGAGTACGGTACAATGAGCAGTTCTTC	CAWSVGLSGVRYNEQFF
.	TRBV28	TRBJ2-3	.	TGTGCCAGCGTGCTTGCGGGGCGGACAGATACGCAGTATTTT	CASVLAGRTDTQYF
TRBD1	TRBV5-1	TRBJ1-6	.	TGCGCCAGCAGCTTGACCCCTGGGACAGGGACTAATTCACCCCTCCACTTT	CASSLTPGTGTNSPLHF
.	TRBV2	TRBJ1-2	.	TGTGCCAGCAGTGGCGACAGCCAGTACTATGGCTACACCTTC	CASSGDSQYYGYTF
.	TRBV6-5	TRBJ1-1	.	TGTGCCAGCAGTCCGAAGACAAGGATGAACACTGAAGCTTTCTTT	CASSPKTRMNTEAFF
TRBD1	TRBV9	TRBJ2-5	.	TGTGCCAGCAGCGTAAACCCCACAGGGGGCGCGGAGACCCAGTACTTC	CASSVNPTGGAETQYF
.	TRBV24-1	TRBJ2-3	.	TGTGCCACCAGTGATCCCTCGGGCCTGGGAGGCACAGATACGCAGTATTTT	CATSDPSGLGGTDTQYF
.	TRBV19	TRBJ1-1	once	TGTGCCAGTAGGGAGGCGGGGGTCCCAAACACTGAAGCTTTCTTT	CASREAGVPNTEAFF
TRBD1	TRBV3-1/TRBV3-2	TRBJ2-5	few	TGTGCCAGCAGCCCATTAGGGACAGGGGGAACCGGGCAAGAGACCCAGTACTTC	CASSPLGTGGTGQETQYF
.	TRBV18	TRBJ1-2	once	TGTGCCAGCTCACCGTCGGAGGATAACTATGGCTACACCTTC	CASSPSEDNYGYTF
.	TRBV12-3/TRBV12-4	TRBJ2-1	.	TGTGCCAGCAGTTTTAGGGCCGGGGATGAGCAGTTCTTC	CASSFRAGDEQFF
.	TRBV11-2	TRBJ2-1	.	TGTGCCAGCAGCTCCTCTCCACCCCTGAGACTAAACAATGAGCAGTTCTTC	CASSSSPPLRLNNEQFF
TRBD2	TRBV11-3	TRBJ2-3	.	TGTGCCAGCAGCGACCCTCTGGAGCGGGAGCTCCCAGATACGCAGTATTTT	CASSDPLERELPDTQYF
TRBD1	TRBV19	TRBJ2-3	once	TGTGCCAGTAGTAGGGGGACAGTTAGCACAGATACGCAGTATTTT	CASSRGTVSTDTQYF
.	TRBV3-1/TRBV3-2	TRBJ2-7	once	TGTGCCAGCAGCCAAGGGGGAGGTTCCTACGAGCAGTACTTC	CASSQGGGSYEQYF
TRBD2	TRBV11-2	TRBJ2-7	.	TGTGCCAGCAGCACCTCCGGGACTAGCTACGAGCAGTACTTC	CASSTSGTSYEQYF
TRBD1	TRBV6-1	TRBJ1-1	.	TGTGCCAGCAGTGAAGGAGGAGTGGGACAGCTGAACACTGAAGCTTTCTTT	CASSEGGVGQLNTEAFF
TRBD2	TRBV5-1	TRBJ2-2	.	TGCGCCAGCAGGGCTAGCGGGAGTCGGACCGGGGAGCTGTTTTTT	CASRASGSRTGELFF
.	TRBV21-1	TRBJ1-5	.	TGTGCCAGCAGCAACCCTTTGTTCGGTCAGCCCCAGCATTTT	CASSNPLFGQPQHF
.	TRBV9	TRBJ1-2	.	TGTGCCAGCAGCGTAACGGAGGGTTCGGGTGGGTATGGCTACACCTTC	CASSVTEGSGGYGYTF
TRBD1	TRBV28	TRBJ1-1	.	TGTGCCAGCAGGACCGGGACAGGAATTGAAGCTTTCTTT	CASRTGTGIEAFF
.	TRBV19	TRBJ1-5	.	TGTGCCAGTAGTACCCGGACTCTGCTGGGTCAGCCCCAGCATTTT	CASSTRTLLGQPQHF
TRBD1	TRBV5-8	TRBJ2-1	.	TGTGCCAGCAGCGACTTTAACAGGGGGAACAATGAGCAGTTCTTC	CASSDFNRGNNEQFF
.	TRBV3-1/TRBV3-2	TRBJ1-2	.	TGTGCCAGCAGCCAAGTACAGGGTGGTGGCTACACCTTC	CASSQVQGGGYTF
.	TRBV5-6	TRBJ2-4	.	TGTGCCAGCAGCTTGGGAGGGATAGCCAAAAACATTCAGTACTTC	CASSLGGIAKNIQYF
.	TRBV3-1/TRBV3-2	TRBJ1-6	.	TGTGCCAGCAGCCAAGCCCAGGGGCAGAGGAGTTCACCCCTCCACTTT	CASSQAQGQRSSPLHF
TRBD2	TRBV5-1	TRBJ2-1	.	TGCGCCAGCAGCTTGGAGACTAGCGGCTACAATGAGCAGTTCTTC	CASSLETSGYNEQFF
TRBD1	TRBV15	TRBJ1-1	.	TGTGCCACCAGCAGGCTCACAGGGGGGCCACAGACTGAAGCTTTCTTT	CATSRLTGGPQTEAFF
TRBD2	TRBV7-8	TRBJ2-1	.	TGTGCCAGCAGATCGATAGCGGGAGGGGTCTACAATGAGCAGTTCTTC	CASRSIAGGVYNEQFF
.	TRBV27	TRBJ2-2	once	TGTGCCAGCAGTTCCCGTTATAGCCTGAACACCGGGGAGCTGTTTTTT	CASSSRYSLNTGELFF
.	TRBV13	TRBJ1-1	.	TGTGCCAGCAGCTTAGGCAGGAATTTGAACACTGAAGCTTTCTTT	CASSLGRNLNTEAFF
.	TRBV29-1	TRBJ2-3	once	TGCAGCACGGAGGGGGGCACAGATACGCAGTATTTT	CSTEGGTDTQYF
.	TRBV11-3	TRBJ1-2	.	TGTGCCAGCAGCCGGGGGGCAGTGGAAGGCTACACCTTC	CASSRGAVEGYTF
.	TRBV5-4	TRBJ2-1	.	TGTGCCAGCAGCTTAGGGGTAAGCAGGGACAATGAGCAGTTCTTC	CASSLGVSRDNEQFF
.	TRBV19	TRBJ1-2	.	TGTGCCAGTAGTAATCTCTTCCCTGGCTACACCTTC	CASSNLFPGYTF
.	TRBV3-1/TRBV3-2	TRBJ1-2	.	TGTGCCAGCAGCCAATGGACCGGGACAACCGGCTACACCTTC	CASSQWTGTTGYTF
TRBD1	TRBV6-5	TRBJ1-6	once	TGTGCCAGCAGTCCACGGGACAGGTCTAATTCACCCCTCCACTTT	CASSPRDRSNSPLHF
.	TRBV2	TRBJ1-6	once	TGTGCCAGCCAGGAAACGAGCTCCTATAATTCACCCCTCCACTTT	CASQETSSYNSPLHF
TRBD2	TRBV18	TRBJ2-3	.	TGTGCCAGCTCACCATCGGATACTAGCGGTAGCACAGATACGCAGTATTTT	CASSPSDTSGSTDTQYF
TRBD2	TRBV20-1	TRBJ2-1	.	TGCAGTGCTTTAGGACTAGGCGTGTTCTTC	CSALGLGVFF
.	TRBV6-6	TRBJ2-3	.	TGTGCCAGCAGCCCATGGCGTAGACAGCAAGCTACGCAGTATTTT	CASSPWRRQQATQYF
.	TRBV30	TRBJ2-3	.	TGTGCCTGGAGTAGGACTCCTCCGGGAGATACGCAGTATTTT	CAWSRTPPGDTQYF
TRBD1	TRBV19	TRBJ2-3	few	TGTGCCAGTAGTGACAGGGATTTCACAGATACGCAGTATTTT	CASSDRDFTDTQYF
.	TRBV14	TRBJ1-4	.	TGTGCCAGCAGCCAAGGATTAAATAGTGAGAGTGAAAAACTGTTTTTT	CASSQGLNSESEKLFF
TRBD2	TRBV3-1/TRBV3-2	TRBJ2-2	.	TGTGCCAGCAGTTTTAGCGGGAGGGCCGGGGAGCTGTTTTTT	CASSFSGRAGELFF
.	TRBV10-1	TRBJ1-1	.	TGCGCCAGCAGTGCGGGGGAGCGAGCTGAAGCTTTCTTT	CASSAGERAEAFF
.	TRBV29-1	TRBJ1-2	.	TGCAGCGTTGTGAGCGGGACGTTCTATGGCTACACCTTC	CSVVSGTFYGYTF
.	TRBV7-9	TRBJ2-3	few	TGTGCCAGCAGCCCTCCCATGAGGGGGCGGGGAGATACGCAGTATTTT	CASSPPMRGRGDTQYF
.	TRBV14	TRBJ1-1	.	TGTGCCAGCAGCCACCGCGGCGGCGAAGCTTTCTTT	CASSHRGGEAFF
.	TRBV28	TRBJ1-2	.	TGTGCCAGCACCCCATCGAAGCTGAATGGCTACACCTTC	CASTPSKLNGYTF
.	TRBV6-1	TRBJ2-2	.	TGTGCCAGCAGTGAAGCGCTTGGCAGGGAGGACACCGGGGAGCTGTTTTTT	CASSEALGREDTGELFF
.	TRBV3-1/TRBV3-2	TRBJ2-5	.	TGTGCCAGCAGCCAAGGTCTAGAGACCCAGTACTTC	CASSQGLETQYF
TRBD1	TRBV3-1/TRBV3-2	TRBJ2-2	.	TGTGCCAGCAGCCCGGACAGGGGAACCGGGGAGCTGTTTTTT	CASSPDRGTGELFF
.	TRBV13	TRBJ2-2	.	TGTGCCAGCAGCCGGACAGACGGGGAGCTGTTTTTT	CASSRTDGELFF
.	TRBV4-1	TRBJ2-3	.	TGCGCCAGCAGCCACGGGGGCACAGATACGCAGTATTTT	CASSHGGTDTQYF
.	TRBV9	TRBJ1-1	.	TGTGCCAGCAGCCAGAGGGCGGAGGTCACTGAAGCTTTCTTT	CASSQRAEVTEAFF
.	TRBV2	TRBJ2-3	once	TGTGCCAGCAGTGATCCCTCTCGGGATACGCAGTATTTT	CASSDPSRDTQYF
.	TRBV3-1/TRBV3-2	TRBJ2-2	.	TGTGCCAGCAGCCAACAGCGGAACACCGGGGAGCTGTTTTTT	CASSQQRNTGELFF
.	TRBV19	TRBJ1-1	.	TGTGCCAGTACGCTAACGAACACTGAAGCTTTCTTT	CASTLTNTEAFF